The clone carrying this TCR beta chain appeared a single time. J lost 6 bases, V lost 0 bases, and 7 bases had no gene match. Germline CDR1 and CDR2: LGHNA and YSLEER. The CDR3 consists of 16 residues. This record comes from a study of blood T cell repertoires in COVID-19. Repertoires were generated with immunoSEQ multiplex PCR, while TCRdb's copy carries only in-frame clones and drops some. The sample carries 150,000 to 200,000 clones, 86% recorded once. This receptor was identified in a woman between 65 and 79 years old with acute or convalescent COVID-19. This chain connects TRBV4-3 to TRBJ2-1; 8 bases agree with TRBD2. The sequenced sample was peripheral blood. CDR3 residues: CASSQDRGGAGNEQFF. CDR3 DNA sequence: TGCGCCAGCAGCCAAGATCGGGGGGGGGCCGGCAATGAGCAGTTCTTC.